Detailed here is one T cell receptor (beta chain). What it binds is not known. Sample time point: newly diagnosed GD, antithyroid drugs for less than 3 months. The TCR library was made from RNA that had been extracted from PBMCs in TRIzol. Building of the TCR beta libraries involved iRepertoire HTBI primers and Arm-PCR of CDR3 regions. MiXCR was run by TCRdb on the multiplex PCR reads, yielding one entry per CDR3 protein. The repertoire has hundreds of thousands of distinct CDR3 sequences, 15% to 20% of them found once; the top ten carry around 36%. This sample is drawn from a study of regulatory T cells in long-lasting Graves disease. Study-wide findings and caveats: Persistent patients had a count of shared public clonotypes (about 2,700) that exceeded that of new patients (around 960).

CDR1 is SGHNT and CDR2 is YYREEE in the germline V gene (reference sequence). Unmatched junction bases numbered 5, after V lost 4 bases and J lost 3 bases. The CDR3 runs 15 residues. The sequenced sample was peripheral blood mononuclear cells (PBMCs), obtained at new diagnosis, from a patient treated with antithyroid drugs. The source is a female donor with Graves disease. The chain joins TRBV5-4 to TRBJ2-1; 9 nucleotides agree with TRBD2. The chain's CDR3 is CASSRLAERYNEQFF. The DNA for the CDR3 is TGTGCCAGCAGCCGACTAGCGGAACGCTACAATGAGCAGTTCTTC.